These T cell receptor beta chains were read from a single sample in a study of CD8 T cells in Susac syndrome. TCRdb independently ran MiXCR on the immunoSEQ multiplex PCR reads; one entry per CDR3 protein. This repertoire shows under 200,000 distinct CDR3 sequences, approximately 93% found once; its top ten account for 0.1%. Sequencing was performed on CD4+ T cells from PBMCs. These receptors were taken from a human donor in good health. CDR3s include the opening cysteine and the closing phenylalanine or tryptophan. D genes are given only for firm matches. Size is omitted from some rows. Given values are once, few, many or a class for expanded clones.

V,size,length,J,D,DNA,CDR3
TRBV20-1,.,13,TRBJ2-1,TRBD2,TGCAGTGCTAGCGGGGGGGCCTACAATGAGCAGTTCTTC,CSASGGAYNEQFF
TRBV6-4,.,15,TRBJ2-7,.,TGTGCCAGCAGTGACCCCGAGGGGTTAACCTACGAGCAGTACTTC,CASSDPEGLTYEQYF
TRBV28,.,15,TRBJ2-1,.,TGTGCCAGCAGTTTAAGGGGTAAAGGGGACAATGAGCAGTTCTTC,CASSLRGKGDNEQFF
TRBV12-3/TRBV12-4,.,14,TRBJ2-7,.,TGTGCCAGCAGTTCCCGCCAGCCCCGGGCCGAGCAGTACTTC,CASSSRQPRAEQYF
TRBV24-1,.,15,TRBJ2-2,.,TGTGCCACCAGTGATCAGCTGTGGAGCACCGGGGAGCTGTTTTTT,CATSDQLWSTGELFF
TRBV7-2,few,15,TRBJ2-3,.,TGTGCCAGCAGCTTAGGAGTCACTAGCACAGATACGCAGTATTTT,CASSLGVTSTDTQYF
TRBV7-2,few,12,TRBJ1-2,.,TGTGCCAGCAGCCCCACTATGGGGGGCTACACCTTC,CASSPTMGGYTF
TRBV29-1,.,13,TRBJ1-1,.,TGCAGCGTTGACGGGACATCGAACACTGAAGCTTTCTTT,CSVDGTSNTEAFF
TRBV11-1,.,14,TRBJ2-3,TRBD1,TGTGCCAGCAGCGCGACAGGGGGGTCAGATACGCAGTATTTT,CASSATGGSDTQYF
TRBV29-1,.,13,TRBJ2-3,.,TGCAGCGTTGAGCGCAGGAGCACAGATACGCAGTATTTT,CSVERRSTDTQYF
TRBV19,.,14,TRBJ2-1,.,TGTGCCACTGCTGTAGGGAGCTCCTACAATGAGCAGTTCTTC,CATAVGSSYNEQFF